One and the same sample provided the 2 T cell receptor beta chains below, sequenced in a study of cytomegalovirus exposure and HLA in healthy donors. The study ran its PCR with 60 Vbeta and 13 Jbeta primers. Sequenced by immunoSEQ multiplex PCR; TCRdb stores in-frame clones only, minus some. Among more than 85,000 clones listed, roughly four fifths were seen once. The sequencing sample was made of PBMCs. The source of these receptors is a male donor in good health and CMV-seropositive.

The rearrangement joins TRBV29-1 to TRBJ2-1, with 11 nucleotides matching TRBD1. V lost 7 bases to trimming and J lost 6 bases; unmatched junction nucleotides: 2. Germline CDR1 and CDR2: SQVTM and ANQGSEA. This CDR3 is 12 amino acids long. The CDR3 DNA follows: TGCAGCGGGGACAGGGGGACCAATGAGCAGTTCTTC. The encoded protein is CSGDRGTNEQFF.

This chain joins TRBV27 and TRBJ1-2; 10 nucleotides agree with TRBD1. The germline V gene has CDR1 MNHEY and CDR2 SMNVEV (reference sequence). With V trimmed by 5 bases and J by 0 bases, 6 bases remained unmatched. The CDR3 spans 16 residues. The CDR3 nucleotides are TGTGCCAGCAGTCCCCAGGACAGGGGGGCTAACTATGGCTACACCTTC. It codes for CASSPQDRGANYGYTF.